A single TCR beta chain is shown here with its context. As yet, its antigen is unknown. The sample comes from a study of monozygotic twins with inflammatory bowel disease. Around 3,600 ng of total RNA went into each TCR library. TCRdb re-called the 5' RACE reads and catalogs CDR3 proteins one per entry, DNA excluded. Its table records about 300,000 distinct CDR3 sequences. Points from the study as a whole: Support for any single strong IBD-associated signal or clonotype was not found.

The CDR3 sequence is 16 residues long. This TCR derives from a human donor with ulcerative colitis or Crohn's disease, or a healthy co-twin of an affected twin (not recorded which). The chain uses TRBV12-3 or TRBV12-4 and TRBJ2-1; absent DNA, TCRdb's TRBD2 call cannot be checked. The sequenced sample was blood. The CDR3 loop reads CASSLSLLAPHNEQFF.